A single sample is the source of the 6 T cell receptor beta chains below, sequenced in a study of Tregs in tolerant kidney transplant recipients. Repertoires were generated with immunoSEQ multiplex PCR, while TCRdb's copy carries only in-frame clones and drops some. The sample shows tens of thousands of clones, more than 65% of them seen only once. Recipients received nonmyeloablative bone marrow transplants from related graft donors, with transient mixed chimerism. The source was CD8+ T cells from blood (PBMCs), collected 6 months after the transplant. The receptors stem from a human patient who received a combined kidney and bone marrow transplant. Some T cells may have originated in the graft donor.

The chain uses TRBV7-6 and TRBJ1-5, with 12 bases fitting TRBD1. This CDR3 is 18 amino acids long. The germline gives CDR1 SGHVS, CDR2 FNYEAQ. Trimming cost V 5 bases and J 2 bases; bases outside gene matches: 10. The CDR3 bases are TGTGCCAGCAGCCCCGGGACAGGGGGCTACGGGGGCAATCAGCCCCAGCATTTT. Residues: CASSPGTGGYGGNQPQHF.

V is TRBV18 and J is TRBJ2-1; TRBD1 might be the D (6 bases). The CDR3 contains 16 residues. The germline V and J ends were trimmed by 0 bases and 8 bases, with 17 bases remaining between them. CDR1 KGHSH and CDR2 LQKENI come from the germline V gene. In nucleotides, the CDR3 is TGTGCCAGCTCACCACCGAATGAAGCAGGGGCGGATGAGCAGTTCTTC. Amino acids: CASSPPNEAGADEQFF. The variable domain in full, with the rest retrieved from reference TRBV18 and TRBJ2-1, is NAGVMQNPRHLVRRRGQEARLRCSPMKGHSHVYWYRQLPEEGLKFMVYLQKENIIDESGMPKERFSAEFPKEGPSILRIQQVVRGDSAAYFCASSPPNEAGADEQFFGPGTRLTVL.

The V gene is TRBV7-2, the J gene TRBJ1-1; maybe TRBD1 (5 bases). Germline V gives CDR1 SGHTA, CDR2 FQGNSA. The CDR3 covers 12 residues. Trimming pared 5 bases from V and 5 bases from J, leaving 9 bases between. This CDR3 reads CASSGGVTEAFF. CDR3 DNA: TGTGCCAGCAGCGGAGGGGTTACTGAAGCTTTCTTT.

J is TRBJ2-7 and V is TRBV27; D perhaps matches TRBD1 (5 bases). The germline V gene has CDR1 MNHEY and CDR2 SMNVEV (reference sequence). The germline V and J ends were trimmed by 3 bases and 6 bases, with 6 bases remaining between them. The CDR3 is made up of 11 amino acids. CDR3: CASSFGAEQYF. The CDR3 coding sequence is TGTGCCAGCAGTTTTGGGGCCGAGCAGTACTTC.

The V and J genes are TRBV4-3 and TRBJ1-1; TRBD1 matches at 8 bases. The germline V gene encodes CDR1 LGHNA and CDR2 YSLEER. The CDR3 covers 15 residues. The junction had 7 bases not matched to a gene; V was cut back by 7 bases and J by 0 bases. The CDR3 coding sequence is TGCGCCAGCACCTCGGACAGGGCTATGAACACTGAAGCTTTCTTT. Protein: CASTSDRAMNTEAFF.

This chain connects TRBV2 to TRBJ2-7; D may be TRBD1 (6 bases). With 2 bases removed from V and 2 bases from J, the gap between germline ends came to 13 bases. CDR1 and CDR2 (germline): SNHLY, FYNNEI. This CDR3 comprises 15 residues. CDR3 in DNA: TGTGCCAGCAGTGAATCCAGGGGTCAAACCTACGAGCAGTACTTC. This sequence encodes CASSESRGQTYEQYF. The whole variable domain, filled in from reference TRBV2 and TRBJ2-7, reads EPEVTQTPSHQVTQMGQEVILRCVPISNHLYFYWYRQILGQKVEFLVSFYNNEISEKSEIFDDQFSVERPDGSNFTLKIRSTKLEDSAMYFCASSESRGQTYEQYFGPGTRLTVT.